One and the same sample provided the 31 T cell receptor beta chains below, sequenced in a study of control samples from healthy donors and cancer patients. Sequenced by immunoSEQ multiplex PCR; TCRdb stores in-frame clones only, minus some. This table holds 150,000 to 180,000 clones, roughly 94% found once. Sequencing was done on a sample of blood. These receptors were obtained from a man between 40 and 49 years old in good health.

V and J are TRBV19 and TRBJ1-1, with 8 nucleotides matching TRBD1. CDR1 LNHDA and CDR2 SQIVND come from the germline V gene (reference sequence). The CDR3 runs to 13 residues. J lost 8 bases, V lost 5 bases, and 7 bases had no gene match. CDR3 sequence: CASSVQGVPEAFF. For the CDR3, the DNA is TGTGCCAGTAGTGTACAGGGGGTTCCCGAAGCTTTCTTT.

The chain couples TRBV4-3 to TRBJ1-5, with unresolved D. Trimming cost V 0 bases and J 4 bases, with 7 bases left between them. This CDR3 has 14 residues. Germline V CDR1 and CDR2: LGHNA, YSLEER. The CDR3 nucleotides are TGCGCCAGCAGCCAAGAACGCGGGAATCAGCCCCAGCATTTT. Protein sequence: CASSQERGNQPQHF.

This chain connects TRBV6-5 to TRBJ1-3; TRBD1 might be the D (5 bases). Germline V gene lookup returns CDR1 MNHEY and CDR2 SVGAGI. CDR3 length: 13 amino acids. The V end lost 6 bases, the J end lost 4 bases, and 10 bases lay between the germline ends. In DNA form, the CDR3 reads TGTGCCAGCAGCCAGACAGAAGGAAACACCATATATTTT. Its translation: CASSQTEGNTIYF.

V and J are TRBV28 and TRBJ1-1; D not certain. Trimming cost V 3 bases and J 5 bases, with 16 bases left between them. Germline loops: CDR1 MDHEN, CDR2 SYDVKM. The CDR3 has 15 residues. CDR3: CASSFPVGSRTEAFF. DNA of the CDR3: TGTGCCAGCAGTTTTCCCGTTGGTTCGCGGACTGAAGCTTTCTTT.

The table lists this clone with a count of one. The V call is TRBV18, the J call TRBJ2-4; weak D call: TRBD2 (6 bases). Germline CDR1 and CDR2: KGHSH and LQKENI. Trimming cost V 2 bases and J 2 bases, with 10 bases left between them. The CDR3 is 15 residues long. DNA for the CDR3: TGTGCCAGCTCACCAAATCGGGGGTCCAAAAACATTCAGTACTTC. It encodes CASSPNRGSKNIQYF.

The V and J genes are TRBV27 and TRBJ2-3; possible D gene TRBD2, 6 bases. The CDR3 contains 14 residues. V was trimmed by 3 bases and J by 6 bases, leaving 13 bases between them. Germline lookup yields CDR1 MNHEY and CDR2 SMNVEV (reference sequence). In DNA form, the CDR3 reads TGTGCCAGCAGTTTGGAGGGCCCCGGGGATACGCAGTATTTT. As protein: CASSLEGPGDTQYF.

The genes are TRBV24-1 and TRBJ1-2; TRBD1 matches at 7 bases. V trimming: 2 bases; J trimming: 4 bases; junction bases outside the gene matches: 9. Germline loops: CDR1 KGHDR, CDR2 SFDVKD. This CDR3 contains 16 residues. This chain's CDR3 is CATSDSRQGYTYGYTF. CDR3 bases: TGTGCCACCAGTGATTCCCGACAGGGCTACACCTATGGCTACACCTTC.

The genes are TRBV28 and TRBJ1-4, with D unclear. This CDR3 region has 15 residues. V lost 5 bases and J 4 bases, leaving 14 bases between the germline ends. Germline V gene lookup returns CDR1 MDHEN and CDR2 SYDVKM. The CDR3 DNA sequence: TGTGCCAGCAGTCCGGGCGGGCAAGTTAATGAAAAACTGTTTTTT. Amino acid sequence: CASSPGGQVNEKLFF.

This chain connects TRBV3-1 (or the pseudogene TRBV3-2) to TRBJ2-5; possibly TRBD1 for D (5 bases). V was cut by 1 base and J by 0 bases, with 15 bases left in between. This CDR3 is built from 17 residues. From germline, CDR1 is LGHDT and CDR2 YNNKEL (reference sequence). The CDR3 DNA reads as TGTGCCAGCAGCCAAGGGGGCTATTTGGGGTACCAAGAGACCCAGTACTTC. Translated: CASSQGGYLGYQETQYF.

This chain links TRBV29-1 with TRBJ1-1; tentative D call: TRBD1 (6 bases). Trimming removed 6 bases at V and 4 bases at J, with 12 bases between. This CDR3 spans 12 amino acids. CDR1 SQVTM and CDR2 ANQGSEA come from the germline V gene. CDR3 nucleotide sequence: TGCAGCGTACAGTTAGGGGGCACTGAAGCTTTCTTT. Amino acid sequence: CSVQLGGTEAFF.

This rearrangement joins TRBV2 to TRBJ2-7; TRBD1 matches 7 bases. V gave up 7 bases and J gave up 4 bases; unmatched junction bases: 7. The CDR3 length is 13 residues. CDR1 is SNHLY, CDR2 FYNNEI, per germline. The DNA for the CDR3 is TGTGCCAGCACTGGGGGACAGAGTTACGAGCAGTACTTC. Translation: CASTGGQSYEQYF.

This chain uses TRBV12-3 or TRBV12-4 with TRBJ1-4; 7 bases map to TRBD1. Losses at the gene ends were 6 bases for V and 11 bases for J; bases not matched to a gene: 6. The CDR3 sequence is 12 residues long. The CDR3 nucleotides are TGTGCCAGCAGCGTCAGACAGGGTAAACTGTTTTTT. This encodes CASSVRQGKLFF.

The CDR3 nucleotides are TGTGCCAGCAGCCATACTTTAGGACAGGGCTATGGCTACACCTTC. This encodes CASSHTLGQGYGYTF. This chain links TRBV6-4 with TRBJ1-2, with 8 positions matching TRBD1. After removal of 6 bases from V and 4 bases from J, the junction contained 10 bases not matched to a gene. This CDR3 is built from 15 residues. From germline, CDR1 is MRHNA and CDR2 SNTAGT.

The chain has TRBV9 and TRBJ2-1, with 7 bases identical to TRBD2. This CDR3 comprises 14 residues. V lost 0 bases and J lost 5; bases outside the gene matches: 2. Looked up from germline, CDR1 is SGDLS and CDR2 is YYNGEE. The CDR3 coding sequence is TGTGCCAGCAGCGTAGTAAGCGGGGACAATGAGCAGTTCTTC. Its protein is CASSVVSGDNEQFF.

DNA for the CDR3: TGTGCCAGCAGCCGACGCGCTAACACAGATACGCAGTATTTT. The encoded protein is CASSRRANTDTQYF. This rearrangement joins TRBV6-4 to TRBJ2-3; D gene ambiguous. Germline V gene lookup returns CDR1 MRHNA and CDR2 SNTAGT. The CDR3 consists of 14 residues. The ends were cut back, 6 bases at V and 2 bases at J, with 12 bases in the middle.

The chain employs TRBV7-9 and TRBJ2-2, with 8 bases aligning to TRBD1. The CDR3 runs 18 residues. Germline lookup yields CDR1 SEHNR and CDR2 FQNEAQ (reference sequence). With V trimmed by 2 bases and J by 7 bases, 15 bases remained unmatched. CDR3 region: CASSLRIGQGRWGGELFF. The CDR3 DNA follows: TGTGCCAGCAGCTTAAGGATCGGACAGGGCCGATGGGGCGGGGAGCTGTTTTTT.

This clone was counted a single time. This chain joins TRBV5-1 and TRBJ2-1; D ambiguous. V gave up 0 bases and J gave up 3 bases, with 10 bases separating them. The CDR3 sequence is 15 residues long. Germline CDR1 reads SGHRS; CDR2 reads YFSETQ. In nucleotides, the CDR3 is TGCGCCAGCAGCTTGGAGTCGCGGAACTACAATGAGCAGTTCTTC. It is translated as CASSLESRNYNEQFF.

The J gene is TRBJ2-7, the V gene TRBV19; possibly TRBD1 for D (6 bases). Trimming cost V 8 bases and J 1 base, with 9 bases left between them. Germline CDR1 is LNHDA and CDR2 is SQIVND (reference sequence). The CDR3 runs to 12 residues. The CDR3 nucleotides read TGTGCCAGTGGTGGACAGTCCTACGAGCAGTACTTC. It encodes CASGGQSYEQYF.

CDR3 DNA: TGTGCCAGTCGGGGTAGCGGCCGCGGGGGTACGCAGTATTTT. It is translated as CASRGSGRGGTQYF. J is TRBJ2-3 and V is TRBV19; 7 nucleotides agree with TRBD2. This CDR3 is 14 amino acids long. Germline CDR1 reads LNHDA; CDR2 reads SQIVND (reference sequence). V lost 8 bases, J lost 8 bases, and 13 bases stayed unmatched.

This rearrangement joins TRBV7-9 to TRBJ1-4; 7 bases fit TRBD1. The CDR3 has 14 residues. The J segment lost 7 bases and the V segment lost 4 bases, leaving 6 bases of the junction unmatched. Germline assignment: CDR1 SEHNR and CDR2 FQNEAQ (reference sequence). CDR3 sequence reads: CASSYGQDGEKLFF. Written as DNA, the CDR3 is TGTGCCAGCAGCTACGGACAGGACGGTGAAAAACTGTTTTTT.

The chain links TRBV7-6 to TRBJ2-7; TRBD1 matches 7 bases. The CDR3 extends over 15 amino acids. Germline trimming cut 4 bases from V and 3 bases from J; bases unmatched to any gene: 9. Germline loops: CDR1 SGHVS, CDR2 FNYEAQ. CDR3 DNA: TGTGCCAGCAGCTACCGCGAACAGGGGATCTACGAGCAGTACTTC. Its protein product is CASSYREQGIYEQYF.

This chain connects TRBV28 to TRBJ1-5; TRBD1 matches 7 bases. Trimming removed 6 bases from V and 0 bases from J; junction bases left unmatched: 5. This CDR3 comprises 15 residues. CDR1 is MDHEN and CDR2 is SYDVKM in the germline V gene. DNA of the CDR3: TGTGCCAGCAGGCCTGACAGGGTTAGCAATCAGCCCCAGCATTTT. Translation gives CASRPDRVSNQPQHF.

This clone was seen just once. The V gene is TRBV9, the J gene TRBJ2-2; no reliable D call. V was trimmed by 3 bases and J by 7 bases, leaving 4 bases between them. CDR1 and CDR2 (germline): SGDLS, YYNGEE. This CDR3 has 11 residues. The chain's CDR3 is CASSGGGELFF. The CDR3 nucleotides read TGTGCCAGCAGCGGCGGCGGGGAGCTGTTTTTT.

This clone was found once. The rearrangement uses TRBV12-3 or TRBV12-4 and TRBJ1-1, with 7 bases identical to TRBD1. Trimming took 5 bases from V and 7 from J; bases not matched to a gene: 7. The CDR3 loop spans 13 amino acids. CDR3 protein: CASSRGGAGEAFF. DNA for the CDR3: TGTGCCAGCAGTCGAGGGGGCGCGGGTGAAGCTTTCTTT.

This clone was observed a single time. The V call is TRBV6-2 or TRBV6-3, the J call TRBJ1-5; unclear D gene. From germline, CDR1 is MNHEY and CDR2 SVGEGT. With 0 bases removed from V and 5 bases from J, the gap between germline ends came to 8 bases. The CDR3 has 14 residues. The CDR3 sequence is CASSYSLRDQPQHF. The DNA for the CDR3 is TGTGCCAGCAGTTACTCGTTGCGGGATCAGCCCCAGCATTTT.

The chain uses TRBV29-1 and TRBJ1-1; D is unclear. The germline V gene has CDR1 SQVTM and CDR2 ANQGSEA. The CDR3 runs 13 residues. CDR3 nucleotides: TGCCTGTACTGGAGACCCTTGGAAACTGAAGCTTTCTTT. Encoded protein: CLYWRPLETEAFF.

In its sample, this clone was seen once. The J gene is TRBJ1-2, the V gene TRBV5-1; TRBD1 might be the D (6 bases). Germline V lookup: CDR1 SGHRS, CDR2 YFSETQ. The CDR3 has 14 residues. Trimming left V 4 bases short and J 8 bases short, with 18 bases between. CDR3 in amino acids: CASSDNLGGTGYTF. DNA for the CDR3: TGCGCCAGCAGCGACAACCTAGGGGGTACGGGCTACACCTTC.

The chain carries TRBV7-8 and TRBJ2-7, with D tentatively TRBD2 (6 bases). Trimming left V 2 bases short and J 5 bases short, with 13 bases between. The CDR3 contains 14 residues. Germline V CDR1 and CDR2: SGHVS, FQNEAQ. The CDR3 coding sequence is TGTGCCAGCAGCTTATATGGCAGGGAGGACGAGCAGTACTTC. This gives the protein CASSLYGREDEQYF.

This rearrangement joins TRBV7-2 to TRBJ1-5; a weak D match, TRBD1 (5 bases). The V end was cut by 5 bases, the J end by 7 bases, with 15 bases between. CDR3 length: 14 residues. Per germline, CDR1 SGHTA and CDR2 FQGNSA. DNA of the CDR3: TGTGCCAGCAGCCCTGCGGGGGGATACCAGCCCCAGCATTTT. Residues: CASSPAGGYQPQHF.

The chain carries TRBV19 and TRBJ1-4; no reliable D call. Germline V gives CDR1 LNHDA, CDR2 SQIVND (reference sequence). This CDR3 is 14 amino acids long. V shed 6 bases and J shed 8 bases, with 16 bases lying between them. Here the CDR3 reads CASSIGEPREKLFF. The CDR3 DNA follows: TGTGCCAGTAGCATCGGGGAGCCTCGGGAAAAACTGTTTTTT.

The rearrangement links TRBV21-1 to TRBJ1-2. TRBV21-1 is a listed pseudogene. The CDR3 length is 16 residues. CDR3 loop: CASSTLGGGAIVWYTF. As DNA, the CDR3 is TGTGCCAGCAGCACCCTCGGAGGGGGAGCTATCGTATGGTACACCTTC.